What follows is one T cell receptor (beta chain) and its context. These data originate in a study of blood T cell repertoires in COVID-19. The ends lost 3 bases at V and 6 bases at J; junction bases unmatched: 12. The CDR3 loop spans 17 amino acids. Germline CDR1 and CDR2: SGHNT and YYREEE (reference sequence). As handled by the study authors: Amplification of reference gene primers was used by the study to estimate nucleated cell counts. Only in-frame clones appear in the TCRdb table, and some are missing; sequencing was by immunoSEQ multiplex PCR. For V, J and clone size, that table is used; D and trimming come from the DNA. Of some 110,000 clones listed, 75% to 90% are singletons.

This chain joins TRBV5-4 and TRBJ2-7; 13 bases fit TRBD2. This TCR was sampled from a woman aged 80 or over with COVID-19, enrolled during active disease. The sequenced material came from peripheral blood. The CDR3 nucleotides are TGTGCCAGCAGCTCCGGGACTAGCGGGATTCTTGTGGGCGAGCAGTACTTC. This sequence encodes CASSSGTSGILVGEQYF.